Sequencing of this T cell receptor (beta chain) was carried out in a study of T cell responses to AZD1222 COVID-19 vaccine. Study-wide points: Vaccination with two AZD1222 doses was followed by a rise in Spike-specific TCR breadth and depth. Unmutated variant regions reportedly attract nearly half of all spike-specific TCRs.

Turning to this clone: The antigen is not known.

The assay was immunoSEQ multiplex PCR, and TCRdb's table has in-frame clones only and misses some. This table has about 130,000 clones, 80% to 90% appearing once. Pooled samples include second doses given at about 4 or 12 weeks. V shed 6 bases and J shed 3 bases, with 14 bases lying between them. The germline CDR1 and CDR2 sequences are MNHEY and SMNVEV (reference sequence). The CDR3 is made up of 14 amino acids. Source: peripheral blood, taken 28 days after the second AZD1222 dose. The chain joins TRBV27 to TRBJ1-1; unclear D gene. This TCR came from an adult who received the AZD1222 COVID-19 vaccine. As DNA, the CDR3 is TGTGCCAGCAGGGGTGTGGCGGCAGACACTGAAGCTTTCTTT. This encodes CASRGVAADTEAFF.